The present T cell receptor (beta chain) was sequenced within a study of OX40 agonist ivuxolimab in advanced cancers. About the study: A male proportion of approximately 83% was recorded, with mean age approximately 64 years and range about 23 to 90. Study observations and caveats: The study observed clonal expansion of CD4+ and CD8+ blood T cells by week 6 at 0.1 to 3.0 mg/kg. Expanded clones were, on average, more numerous among CD8+ T cells than CD4+.

This clone was counted a few times. Its antigen is unidentified. If patients had autoimmune disease history or systemic immunosuppression, they were excluded. Here immunoSEQ multiplex PCR was the method, and the copy in TCRdb shows in-frame clones only, minus some. The data hold approximately 64,000 clones, with approximately 90% observed a single time. Trimming left V 10 bases short and J 6 bases short, with 15 bases between. The CDR3 extends over 12 amino acids. Germline lookup yields CDR1 ENHRY and CDR2 SYGVKD. The material sequenced was CD4+ or CD8+ T cells sorted from blood, taken in a trial of the OX40 agonist ivuxolimab. The V call is TRBV10-3, the J call TRBJ1-2, with a weak D call TRBD1 (5 bases). This receptor was identified in an adult with an advanced solid tumor such as melanoma, head and neck, liver or kidney cancer. In DNA form, the CDR3 reads TGTGCCACTGAGGACGGAGGGGATGGCTACACCTTC. It yields the protein CATEDGGDGYTF.